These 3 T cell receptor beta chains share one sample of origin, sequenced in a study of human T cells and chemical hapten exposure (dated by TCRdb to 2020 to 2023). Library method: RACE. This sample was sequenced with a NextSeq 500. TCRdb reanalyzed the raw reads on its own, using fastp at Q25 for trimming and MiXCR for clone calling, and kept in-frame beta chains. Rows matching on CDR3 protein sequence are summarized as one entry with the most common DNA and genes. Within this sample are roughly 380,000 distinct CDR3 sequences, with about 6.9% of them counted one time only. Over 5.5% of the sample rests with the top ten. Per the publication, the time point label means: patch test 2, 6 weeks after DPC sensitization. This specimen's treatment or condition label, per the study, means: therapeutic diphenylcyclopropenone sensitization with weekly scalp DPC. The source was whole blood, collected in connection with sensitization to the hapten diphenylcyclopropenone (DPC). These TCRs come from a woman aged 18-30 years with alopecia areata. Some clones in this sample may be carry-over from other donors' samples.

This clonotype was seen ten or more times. As DNA, the CDR3 is TGTGCCAGCAGGCAGACAGGGGGTGGAGGCTACACCTTC. It yields the protein CASRQTGGGGYTF. This chain links TRBV9 with TRBJ1-2; 9 nucleotides line up with TRBD1. The V gene end was trimmed by 5 bases and the J gene end by 8 bases; junction bases not matched to a gene: 7. In germline, CDR1 is SGDLS, CDR2 YYNGEE. The CDR3 sequence is 13 residues long.

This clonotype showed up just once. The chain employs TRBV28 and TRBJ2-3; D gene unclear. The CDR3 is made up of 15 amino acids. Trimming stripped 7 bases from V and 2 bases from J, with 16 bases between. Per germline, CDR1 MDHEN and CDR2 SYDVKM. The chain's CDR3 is CASTLTRTFTDTQYF. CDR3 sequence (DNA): TGTGCCAGCACCTTAACACGTACCTTCACAGATACGCAGTATTTT.

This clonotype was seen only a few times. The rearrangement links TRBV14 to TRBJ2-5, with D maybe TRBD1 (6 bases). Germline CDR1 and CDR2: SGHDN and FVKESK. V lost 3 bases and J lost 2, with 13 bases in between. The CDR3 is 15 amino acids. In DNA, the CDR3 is TGTGCCAGCAGCCAGGAAGAGGGGGTACAAGAGACCCAGTACTTC. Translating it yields CASSQEEGVQETQYF.